Listed here are 18 T cell receptor beta chains from one sample, sequenced in a study of CD8 T cells in Susac syndrome. Random hexamers were used to reverse transcribe an amount of roughly 0.45 to 1 ug RNA. A single record per CDR3 protein comes from TCRdb applying MiXCR to the immunoSEQ multiplex PCR reads. The profile shows around 130,000 distinct CDR3 sequences, roughly 94% of them singletons. Input material: CD8+ T cells from PBMCs. These receptors came from a human donor with Susac syndrome.

This rearrangement joins TRBV7-9 to TRBJ1-1; D is perhaps TRBD1 (5 bases). V lost 7 bases to trimming and J lost 7 bases, with 13 bases between them. The CDR3 covers 12 residues. CDR1 is SEHNR and CDR2 is FQNEAQ in the germline V gene (reference sequence). The CDR3: CASISTAFEAFF. CDR3 bases: TGTGCCAGCATCTCGACAGCATTTGAAGCTTTCTTT.

The chain recombines TRBV27 with TRBJ2-7, with 10 nucleotides matching TRBD2. Trimming cost V 5 bases and J 3 bases; bases outside gene matches: 7. The CDR3 has 15 residues. The germline CDR1 and CDR2 sequences are MNHEY and SMNVEV (reference sequence). CDR3 residues: CASSPGLAEHYEQYF. CDR3 nucleotide sequence: TGTGCCAGCAGTCCCGGACTAGCGGAACACTACGAGCAGTACTTC.

This chain links TRBV12-3 or TRBV12-4 with TRBJ2-2; the D gene is possibly TRBD1 (5 bases). The CDR3 has 13 residues. With 8 bases removed from V and 2 bases from J, the gap between germline ends came to 9 bases. CDR3 loop: CASLQGNTGELFF. The CDR3 DNA follows: TGTGCCAGCCTGCAGGGCAACACCGGGGAGCTGTTTTTT.

J is TRBJ2-2 and V is TRBV5-1; TRBD1 aligns across 8 bases. The germline V gene encodes CDR1 SGHRS and CDR2 YFSETQ. There are 15 residues in the CDR3. Trimming took 5 bases from V and 3 from J; bases not matched to a gene: 6. This CDR3 is CASRLQGVDTGELFF. The CDR3 DNA reads TGCGCCAGCAGACTACAGGGGGTGGACACCGGGGAGCTGTTTTTT.

This clonotype was counted once. V gene TRBV9 combines with J gene TRBJ2-7, with a tentative D call TRBD1 (5 bases). V dropped 3 bases and J dropped 6 bases, with 16 bases sitting between them. The germline gives CDR1 SGDLS, CDR2 YYNGEE. The CDR3 totals 14 residues. The CDR3 DNA sequence: TGTGCCAGCAGCGCCCGTACTTGGGGCGGCGAGCAGTACTTC. Translated: CASSARTWGGEQYF.

J is TRBJ2-5 and V is TRBV5-1; TRBD1 aligns across 8 bases. V lost 3 bases, J lost 2 bases, and 6 bases stayed unmatched. The CDR3 sequence is 15 residues long. Germline CDR1 reads SGHRS; CDR2 reads YFSETQ. The CDR3 protein is CASSSTGVRQETQYF. CDR3 DNA sequence: TGCGCCAGCAGCTCGACAGGGGTTAGGCAAGAGACCCAGTACTTC.

The chain carries TRBV20-1 and TRBJ2-3; TRBD2 matches at 7 bases. The CDR3 totals 15 residues. The V gene end was trimmed by 6 bases and the J gene end by 0 bases; junction bases not matched to a gene: 9. Per the germline V gene, CDR1 is DFQATT and CDR2 is SNEGSKA (reference sequence). CDR3 in DNA: TGCAGTGCGGTAACTAGCGAGACCAGCACAGATACGCAGTATTTT. Its protein product is CSAVTSETSTDTQYF.

The V and J genes are TRBV5-1 and TRBJ2-1, with 8 nucleotides matching TRBD2. The CDR3 is 14 residues long. Germline assignment: CDR1 SGHRS and CDR2 YFSETQ. The J segment lost 5 bases and the V segment lost 4 bases, leaving 5 bases of the junction unmatched. The CDR3 region is CASSTGLGNNEQFF. The CDR3 DNA reads as TGCGCCAGCAGCACGGGACTAGGGAACAATGAGCAGTTCTTC.

This chain uses TRBV5-6 with TRBJ1-4; no reliable D call. Germline values: CDR1 SGHDT, CDR2 YYEEEE. V was clipped by 1 base and J by 10 bases, with 11 bases between them. This CDR3 region has 13 residues. The CDR3 loop is CASSLFRSGKLFF. The CDR3 bases are TGTGCCAGCAGCTTGTTCAGGTCTGGAAAACTGTTTTTT.

The V call is TRBV20-1, the J call TRBJ2-3; TRBD2 agrees at 10 bases. Losses at the gene ends were 6 bases for V and 1 base for J; bases not matched to a gene: 4. The CDR3 loop spans 14 amino acids. Germline CDR1 is DFQATT and CDR2 is SNEGSKA (reference sequence). The CDR3 loop is CSAPLAGRTDTQYF. The CDR3 nucleotides read TGCAGTGCCCCACTAGCGGGACGCACAGATACGCAGTATTTT.

V gene TRBV20-1 combines with J gene TRBJ1-1, with D possibly matching TRBD1 (5 bases). V lost 4 bases and J 1 base, leaving 10 bases between the germline ends. The CDR3 sequence is 13 residues long. The germline CDR1 and CDR2 sequences are DFQATT and SNEGSKA (reference sequence). In DNA form, the CDR3 reads TGCAGTGCTAATACAGGCCGGAACACTGAAGCTTTCTTT. Translating it yields CSANTGRNTEAFF.

The chain couples TRBV21-1 to TRBJ1-6. TRBV21-1 is a recognized pseudogene. The length of the CDR3 is 14 residues. The CDR3 here is CASSTPAGNSPLHF. The CDR3 DNA is TGTGCCAGCAGCACTCCGGCGGGGAATTCACCCCTCCACTTT.

This clonotype was seen just once. The chain joins TRBV5-6 to TRBJ2-1; the match to TRBD2 covers 15 bases. The germline CDR1 and CDR2 sequences are SGHDT and YYEEEE. The trim removed 2 bases at V and 10 bases at J, leaving 4 bases unmatched. CDR3 size: 15 residues. The CDR3 sequence: CASSLGGLAGGEQFF. In DNA, the CDR3 is TGTGCCAGCAGCTTAGGAGGACTAGCGGGGGGGGAGCAGTTCTTC.

This clonotype has just one count. This rearrangement joins TRBV7-9 to TRBJ1-2, with 10 bases that match TRBD1. The CDR3 has 15 amino acids. J gave up 2 bases and V 5 bases, and 5 bases lay outside the gene matches. Germline assignment: CDR1 SEHNR and CDR2 FQNEAQ (reference sequence). CDR3 amino acids: CASSLDRGVNYGYTF. CDR3 nucleotides: TGTGCCAGCAGCCTGGACAGGGGGGTCAACTATGGCTACACCTTC.

The gene calls are TRBV19 and TRBJ1-1; 7 bases are shared with TRBD1. This CDR3 region has 12 residues. V lost 7 bases, J lost 8 bases, and 7 bases stayed unmatched. CDR1 and CDR2 (germline): LNHDA, SQIVND (reference sequence). DNA of the CDR3: TGTGCCAGTACCCCGACAGGGACCGAAGCTTTCTTT. Its protein is CASTPTGTEAFF.

The chain couples TRBV5-1 to TRBJ2-2; no definite D call. The V gene's germline CDR1 is SGHRS and CDR2 YFSETQ. V lost 2 bases and J lost 0, with 8 bases in between. This CDR3 has 15 amino acids. CDR3 bases: TGCGCCAGCAGCTTCTACACTTCGAACACCGGGGAGCTGTTTTTT. It specifies CASSFYTSNTGELFF.

J is TRBJ1-1 and V is TRBV12-3 or TRBV12-4; 10 bases match TRBD1. V lost 5 bases, J lost 7 bases, and 10 bases stayed unmatched. The CDR3 spans 15 residues. The CDR3 here is CASSRRPGQGNEAFF. The CDR3 nucleotides read TGTGCCAGCAGTCGCAGACCGGGACAGGGGAATGAAGCTTTCTTT.

The J gene is TRBJ1-2, the V gene TRBV20-1, with TRBD1 matching 7 bases. CDR3 length equals 15 residues. The junction had 7 bases not matched to a gene; V was cut back by 1 base and J by 2 bases. Germline V gene lookup returns CDR1 DFQATT and CDR2 SNEGSKA (reference sequence). The CDR3 here is CSARVPTGSNYGYTF. The CDR3 DNA is TGCAGTGCTAGAGTCCCGACAGGGTCGAACTATGGCTACACCTTC.